The 5 T cell receptor beta chains presented below share a single source sample, sequenced in a study of OX40 agonist ivuxolimab in advanced cancers. The library was generated by the immunoSEQ multiplex PCR assay. The table comes from immuneACCESS by way of TCRdb, which keeps in-frame sequences with V and J called. Part of the clones is missing from these tables; in studies checked, under half for an unresolved V gene and the rest for unknown reasons. For this sample there are tens of thousands of clones; roughly 86% appear just once. The leading ten clones occupy more than 1% of the sample. This specimen consisted of CD4+ or CD8+ T cells sorted from blood, obtained in a trial of the OX40 agonist ivuxolimab. The source is an adult with an advanced solid tumor such as melanoma, head and neck, liver or kidney cancer.

V is TRBV7-2 and J is TRBJ2-5; D possibly matches TRBD1 or TRBD2 (6 bases each). Near its end, the DNA agrees better with TRBJ2-7, so the J call may be wrong. CDR3 length: 14 residues. Per the germline V gene, CDR1 is SGHTA and CDR2 is FQGNSA. CDR3 sequence (DNA): TGTGCCAGCAGCTTAGACGGGGGCCGGTACGAGCAGTACTTC. It encodes CASSLDGGRYEQYF.

The rearrangement uses TRBV7-9 and TRBJ2-3; 7 bases are shared with TRBD1. The germline CDR1 and CDR2 sequences are SEHNR and FQNEAQ (reference sequence). The CDR3 consists of 15 residues. V lost 5 bases, J lost 1 base, and 6 bases stayed unmatched. The CDR3 DNA sequence: TGTGCCAGCAGCGACCCAGGGGGTGGCACAGATACGCAGTATTTT. Its translation: CASSDPGGGTDTQYF.

The chain uses TRBV7-8 and TRBJ2-2; D gene uncertain. CDR1 and CDR2 from the germline V gene are SGHVS and FQNEAQ. The length of the CDR3 is 18 residues. Trimming left V 0 bases short and J 0 bases short, with 14 bases between. CDR3 amino acids: CASSLAVNANANTGELFF. CDR3 nucleotide sequence: TGTGCCAGCAGCTTAGCCGTGAACGCCAACGCGAACACCGGGGAGCTGTTTTTT.

This chain uses TRBV28 with TRBJ1-1; possibly TRBD1 for D (5 bases). Germline CDR1 MDHEN, CDR2 SYDVKM. Trimming cost V 2 bases and J 5 bases, with 15 bases left between them. The CDR3 contains 15 residues. The CDR3: CASSLAGRVGTEAFF. The CDR3 DNA reads TGTGCCAGCAGTTTAGCGGGCAGGGTGGGAACTGAAGCTTTCTTT.

This chain connects TRBV27 to TRBJ2-3; D uncertain. The CDR3 length is 17 residues. V lost 0 bases and J lost 1, with 14 bases in between. From germline, CDR1 is MNHEY and CDR2 SMNVEV (reference sequence). The CDR3 region is CASSLSDRLRGTDTQYF. The CDR3 DNA reads as TGTGCCAGCAGTTTATCCGACCGGCTTCGGGGCACAGATACGCAGTATTTT.